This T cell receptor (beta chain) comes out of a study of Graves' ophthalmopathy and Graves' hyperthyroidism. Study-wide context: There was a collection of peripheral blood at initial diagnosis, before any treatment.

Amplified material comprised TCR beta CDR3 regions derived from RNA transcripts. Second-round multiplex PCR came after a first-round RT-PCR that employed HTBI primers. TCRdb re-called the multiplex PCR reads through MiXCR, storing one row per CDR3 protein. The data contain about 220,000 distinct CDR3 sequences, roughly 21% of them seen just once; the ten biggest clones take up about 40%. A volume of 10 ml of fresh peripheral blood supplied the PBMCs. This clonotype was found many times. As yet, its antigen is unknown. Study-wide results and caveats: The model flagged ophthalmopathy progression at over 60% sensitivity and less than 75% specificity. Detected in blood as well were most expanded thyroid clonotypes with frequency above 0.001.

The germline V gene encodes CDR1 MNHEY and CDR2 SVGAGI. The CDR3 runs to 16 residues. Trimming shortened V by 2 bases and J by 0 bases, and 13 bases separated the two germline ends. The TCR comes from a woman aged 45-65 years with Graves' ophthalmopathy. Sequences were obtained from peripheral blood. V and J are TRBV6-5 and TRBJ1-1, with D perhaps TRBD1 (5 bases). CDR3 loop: CASSYLLTEMNTEAFF. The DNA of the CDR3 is TGTGCCAGCAGTTACCTTCTGACAGAAATGAACACTGAAGCTTTCTTT.